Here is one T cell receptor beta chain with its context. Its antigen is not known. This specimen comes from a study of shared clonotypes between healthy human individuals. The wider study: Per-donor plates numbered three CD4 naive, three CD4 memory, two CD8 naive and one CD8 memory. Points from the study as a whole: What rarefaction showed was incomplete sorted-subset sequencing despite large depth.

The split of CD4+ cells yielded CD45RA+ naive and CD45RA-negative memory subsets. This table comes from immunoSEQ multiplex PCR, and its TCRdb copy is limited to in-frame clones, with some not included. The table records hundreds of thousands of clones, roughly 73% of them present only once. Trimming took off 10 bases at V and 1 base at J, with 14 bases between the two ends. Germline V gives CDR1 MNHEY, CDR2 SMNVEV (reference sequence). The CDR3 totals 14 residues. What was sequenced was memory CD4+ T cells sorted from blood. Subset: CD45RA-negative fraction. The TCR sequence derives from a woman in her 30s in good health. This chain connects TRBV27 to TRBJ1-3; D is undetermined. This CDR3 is CATQLPRSGNTIYF. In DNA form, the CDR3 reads TGTGCCACCCAGCTCCCGAGGTCTGGAAACACCATATATTTT.